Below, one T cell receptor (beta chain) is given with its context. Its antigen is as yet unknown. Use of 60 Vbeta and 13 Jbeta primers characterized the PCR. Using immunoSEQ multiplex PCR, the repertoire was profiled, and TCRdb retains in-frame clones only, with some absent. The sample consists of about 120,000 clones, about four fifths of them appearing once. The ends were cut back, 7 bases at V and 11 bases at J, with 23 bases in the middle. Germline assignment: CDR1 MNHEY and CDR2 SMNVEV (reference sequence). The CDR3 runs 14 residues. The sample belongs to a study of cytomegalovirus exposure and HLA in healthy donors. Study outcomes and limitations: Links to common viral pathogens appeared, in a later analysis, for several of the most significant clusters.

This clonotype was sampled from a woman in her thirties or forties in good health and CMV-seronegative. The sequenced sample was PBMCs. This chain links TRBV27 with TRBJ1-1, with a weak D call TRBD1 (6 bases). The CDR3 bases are TGTGCCAGCAAAAGGGCAGAGGGGGGGGCGCGGGCTTTCTTT. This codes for CASKRAEGGARAFF.